The T cell receptor beta chain under discussion was sequenced for a study of identical twins. Whole-study results and caveats: Zero-insertion findings could be partly confounded by invariant cells (MAIT and iNKT cells). In monozygotic twins, models underestimated the sharing of out-of-frame TCR alpha.

TCRdb independently ran MiXCR on the 5' RACE reads; one entry per CDR3 protein. The profile shows some 560,000 distinct CDR3 sequences, roughly 9.5% of them singletons. There are a few counts of this clonotype. The antigen is undetermined. The germline V gene encodes CDR1 MDHEN and CDR2 SYDVKM. The V gene lost 5 bases and the J gene lost 8 bases, with 11 bases spanning the gap. The CDR3 sequence is 12 residues long. This sample was also put to use in a study of yellow fever vaccine responses in identical twins.

The sequencing input was PBMCs. The clonotype was recovered from a woman aged 18-30 years in good health. The chain uses TRBV28 and TRBJ2-3; the D is unclear. The CDR3 DNA is TGTGCCAGCAGTCCAACGTGGGGTACGCAGTATTTT. It translates to CASSPTWGTQYF. Complete variable domain (other parts from reference TRBV28 and TRBJ2-3): DVKVTQSSRYLVKRTGEKVFLECVQDMDHENMFWYRQDPGLGLRLIYFSYDVKMKEKGDIPEGYSVSREKKERFSLILESASTNQTSMYLCASSPTWGTQYFGPGTRLTVL.